A selection of T cell receptor beta chains follows, all from one sample in a study of blood T cell repertoires in COVID-19. Data came from immunoSEQ multiplex PCR; TCRdb stores just in-frame clones and leaves some out. The profile shows 150,000 to 200,000 clones, about four fifths of them singletons. Specimen: peripheral blood. These TCRs come from a woman in her 70s with acute or convalescent COVID-19. CDR3s include the opening cysteine and the closing phenylalanine or tryptophan. A D gene is named only where the DNA matches it firmly. A clone size is listed for some rows: how often the clone was seen (once, few, many), or a class if it is expanded.

v_gene,abundance,j_gene,d_gene,CDR3nt,CDR3aa
TRBV25-1,-,TRBJ2-7,TRBD1,TGTGCCAGCAGTGACGACAGGGGGTACGAGCAGTACTTC,CASSDDRGYEQYF
TRBV9,-,TRBJ1-1,-,TGTGCCAGCAGCGTAGAGGGGGTAGGCACTGAAGCTTTCTTT,CASSVEGVGTEAFF
TRBV4-2,-,TRBJ2-5,TRBD2,TGTGCCAGCAGCCAAGGGGAGGGGACCCAGTACTTC,CASSQGEGTQYF
TRBV10-2,-,TRBJ1-2,-,TGCGCCAGCAGTGAGCTCTCCTGGGCGGGGCGACTTAACTATGGCTACACCTTC,CASSELSWAGRLNYGYTF
TRBV7-2,-,TRBJ2-5,-,TGTGCCAGCAGCTTAGGTACAGACCTCGGTACCCAGTACTTC,CASSLGTDLGTQYF
TRBV29-1,-,TRBJ1-2,TRBD1,TGCAGCGTTGAAGTCGGACAGGGCGGGGATGGCTACACCTTC,CSVEVGQGGDGYTF
TRBV30,-,TRBJ1-4,TRBD1,TGTGCCTGGAGTGTACAGGGGGCAGATGAAAAACTGTTTTTT,CAWSVQGADEKLFF
TRBV7-9,-,TRBJ2-5,TRBD1,TGTGCCAGCAGCCGGGGACAGGGAGAGACCCAGTACTTC,CASSRGQGETQYF
TRBV27,-,TRBJ1-2,TRBD1,TGTGCCAGCAGTCCCTCATATCCATCCGGACAGGGAAAGAATGGCTACACCTTC,CASSPSYPSGQGKNGYTF
TRBV7-9,-,TRBJ1-2,-,TGTGCCAGCAGCTTAAGTTCAGGGAACTATGGCTACACCTTC,CASSLSSGNYGYTF
TRBV10-3,-,TRBJ2-5,TRBD2,TGTGCCATCAGTGAGAGGGTAGCGGGACAAGAGACCCAGTACTTC,CAISERVAGQETQYF
TRBV5-5,-,TRBJ1-2,TRBD1,TGTGCCAGCAGCTTGGGACAGGGAGCCTACACTTATGGCTACACCTTC,CASSLGQGAYTYGYTF
TRBV4-3,-,TRBJ2-1,TRBD1,TGCGCCAGCAGCCAAGGAAAGGGAAGTATAGGGACAGGGTACAATGAGCAGTTCTTC,CASSQGKGSIGTGYNEQFF
TRBV13,-,TRBJ1-4,TRBD1,TGTGCCAGCAGCTACTTTACAGGGGTGGGAGAAAAACTGTTTTTT,CASSYFTGVGEKLFF
TRBV7-9,-,TRBJ1-1,-,TGTGCCAGCAGCTTAGTATTTTTTCTGGCTTTCTTT,CASSLVFFLAFF
TRBV2,-,TRBJ1-4,TRBD1,TGTGCCAGCAGTGCCCGGGGCAGGGGGGAAGAACTGTTTTTT,CASSARGRGEELFF
TRBV5-4,-,TRBJ2-1,TRBD2,TGTGCCAGCAGCCGCCGGGGGGACAATGAGCAGTTCTTC,CASSRRGDNEQFF
TRBV5-1,-,TRBJ2-1,TRBD1,TGCGCCAGCAGCTCCCCCTACCCGGACAGGGCGGTGAATGAGCAGTTCTTC,CASSSPYPDRAVNEQFF
TRBV7-2,-,TRBJ2-5,TRBD1,TGTGCCAGCAGCTCGACAGGGGGAAACCAAGAGACCCAGTACTTC,CASSSTGGNQETQYF
TRBV28,-,TRBJ2-3,TRBD2,TGTGCCAGCAGCCATCTAGGCGGGGGGACCACAGATACGCAGTATTTT,CASSHLGGGTTDTQYF
TRBV4-1,-,TRBJ2-7,-,TGCGCCAGCAGCCAAGATCGCGGGACTGTACACTACGAGCAGTACTTC,CASSQDRGTVHYEQYF
TRBV5-4,-,TRBJ1-1,TRBD1,TGTGCCAGCAGCTTGGGGGACAGGGCTGAAGCTTTCTTT,CASSLGDRAEAFF
TRBV4-3,once,TRBJ1-4,-,TGCGCCAGCAGCCGGAGGATTGTGGGCCCTAATGAAAAACTGTTTTTT,CASSRRIVGPNEKLFF
TRBV5-4,-,TRBJ2-5,-,TGTGCCAGCAGCTCCCCGGAGAGAGAGACCCAGTACTTC,CASSSPERETQYF
TRBV19,-,TRBJ1-6,-,TGTGCCAGTAGTATATCAGGGATCTCCTATAATTCACCCCTCCACTTT,CASSISGISYNSPLHF
TRBV5-6,-,TRBJ1-4,TRBD1,TGTGCCAGCAGCTTTTGGTCGGGACAGGGGAATGAAAAACTGTTTTTT,CASSFWSGQGNEKLFF
TRBV9,-,TRBJ1-4,-,TGTGCCAGCAGCCCCGAGCTTCCGGGCCCGGGAGAAAAACTGTTTTTT,CASSPELPGPGEKLFF
TRBV7-2,once,TRBJ1-1,-,TGTGCCAGCAGCCTACAGGGTTACACTGAAGCTTTCTTT,CASSLQGYTEAFF
TRBV28,-,TRBJ2-3,TRBD2,TGTGCCAGTTCCTCCGGCGGGCTAGCGGAAAGGGATACGCAGTATTTT,CASSSGGLAERDTQYF
TRBV6-6,-,TRBJ1-5,-,TGTGCCAGCAGTTACTCGAGACCCCACAGGGATCAGCCCCAGCATTTT,CASSYSRPHRDQPQHF
TRBV18,-,TRBJ1-2,-,TGTGCCAGCTCACCCTCGGGGGTTTTAGCTAACTATGGCTACACCTTC,CASSPSGVLANYGYTF
TRBV7-2,once,TRBJ2-7,TRBD1,TGTGCCAGCAGCTCTCCCGGGACAGGGACGTACGAGCAGTACTTC,CASSSPGTGTYEQYF
TRBV30,-,TRBJ1-2,TRBD1,TGTGCCTGGAGGGGGGTTGACAGGGGTAATGGCTACACCTTC,CAWRGVDRGNGYTF